The 9 T cell receptor beta chains in this list originate from one sample, sequenced in a study of beta chain features in type 1 diabetes. Sequenced material consisted of expressed TCRB transcripts (all of the isolated RNA was reverse transcribed). The assay was immunoSEQ multiplex PCR, and TCRdb's table has in-frame clones only and misses some. Of under 800,000 clones listed, around 16% were seen once; the top ten hold around 0.1%. Material for sequencing was naive CD4+ T cells from blood. The receptors originated from a man between 18 and 29 years old in good health.

V gene TRBV7-2 combines with J gene TRBJ2-1; D is undetermined. V shed 8 bases and J shed 6 bases, with 20 bases lying between them. Germline V CDR1 and CDR2: SGHTA, FQGNSA. This CDR3 has 15 residues. The CDR3 coding sequence is TGTGCCAGCGTTCGAGGTCACTCCAGCCGCAATGAGCAGTTCTTC. Translating gives CASVRGHSSRNEQFF.

A few counts support this clone. The rearrangement links TRBV7-8 to TRBJ1-1, with D unclear. The CDR3 is 13 amino acids. Trimming left V 6 bases short and J 1 base short, with 9 bases between. Germline CDR1 is SGHVS and CDR2 is FQNEAQ. CDR3 nucleotides: TGTGCCAGCAGTCATAATGGGAACACTGAAGCTTTCTTT. Translating gives CASSHNGNTEAFF.

This clone was counted only a few times. The chain links TRBV14 to TRBJ1-1; D ambiguous. The CDR3 covers 13 residues. The germline V gene has CDR1 SGHDN and CDR2 FVKESK. V was clipped by 1 base and J by 11 bases, with 14 bases between them. CDR3 amino acids: CASSQAEAGAAFF. Here the CDR3 DNA reads TGTGCCAGCAGCCAAGCCGAAGCGGGAGCGGCTTTCTTT.

This clone has more than one count but fewer than ten. The rearrangement joins TRBV5-1 to TRBJ1-2, with TRBD1 matching 11 bases. Looked up from germline, CDR1 is SGHRS and CDR2 is YFSETQ. The ends lost 0 bases at V and 5 bases at J; junction bases unmatched: 3. This CDR3 comprises 15 residues. The CDR3 nucleotides read TGCGCCAGCAGCTTGGACCGGGACAGGGGGTATGGCTACACCTTC. Translated, it gives CASSLDRDRGYGYTF.

This chain links TRBV7-3 with TRBJ2-1; D gene uncertain. With 2 bases removed from V and 5 bases from J, the gap between germline ends came to 10 bases. The CDR3 loop spans 14 amino acids. The germline V gene has CDR1 SGHTA and CDR2 FQGTGA. In nucleotides, the CDR3 is TGTGCCAGCAGCTTAGGGCGGAGTAACAATGAGCAGTTCTTC. Translation gives CASSLGRSNNEQFF.

This clone was picked up a small number of times. This chain uses TRBV21-1 with TRBJ1-4; TRBD1, the D gene given by the table, was not confirmed from the DNA. TRBV21-1 is listed as a pseudogene. CDR3 length: 13 residues. The CDR3 coding sequence is TGTGCCAGCGGATGGACACCTAATGAAAAACTGTTTTTT. This encodes CASGWTPNEKLFF.

The chain is built from TRBV5-1 and TRBJ2-2; 10 nucleotides agree with TRBD2. V gave up 4 bases and J gave up 5 bases; unmatched junction bases: 8. The CDR3 has 16 residues. Germline lookup yields CDR1 SGHRS and CDR2 YFSETQ. The CDR3 coding sequence is TGCGCCAGCAGCCGCTTAGGACTAGCGGTAACCGGGGAGCTGTTTTTT. Translating gives CASSRLGLAVTGELFF.

This clone was observed a few times. This sample includes further DNA sequences coding for the same CDR3. The chain carries TRBV10-3 and TRBJ1-2, with D unclear. The CDR3 is 14 amino acids. Trimming pared 0 bases from V and 4 bases from J, leaving 9 bases between. The germline V gene has CDR1 ENHRY and CDR2 SYGVKD. The CDR3 sequence is CAISESRGGYGYTF. The CDR3 DNA reads as TGTGCCATCAGTGAGTCACGAGGCGGCTATGGCTACACCTTC.

This clone was detected only a few times. V gene TRBV27 combines with J gene TRBJ1-1; tentative D call: TRBD1 (5 bases). V was clipped by 6 bases and J by 1 base, with 9 bases between them. Germline-derived CDR1 and CDR2 are MNHEY and SMNVEV (reference sequence). This CDR3 comprises 13 residues. CDR3 coding DNA: TGTGCCAGCAGCTCGACAGAGAACACTGAAGCTTTCTTT. Translating gives CASSSTENTEAFF.